The 23 T cell receptor beta chains in this list originate from one sample, sequenced in a study of T cell responses to AZD1222 COVID-19 vaccine. Profiling relied on immunoSEQ multiplex PCR, and the TCRdb table lists in-frame clones only, not all of them. Among roughly 130,000 clones listed, about 91% were seen once. The material was peripheral blood, obtained on day 0 of AZD1222 vaccination. The receptors originated from an adult in good health.

This clone was found many times. The V call is TRBV7-9, the J call TRBJ2-7; D is undetermined. CDR3 length: 13 residues. CDR1 and CDR2 (germline): SEHNR, FQNEAQ (reference sequence). Deletions cut 6 bases from V and 6 bases from J, with 15 bases between. CDR3 coding DNA: TGTGCCAGCAGTCGACAAGGATCTATCGAGCAGTACTTC. As protein: CASSRQGSIEQYF.

CDR3 sequence reads: CASSYVATPAGYTF. The CDR3 DNA is TGTGCCAGCAGTTACGTGGCCACTCCAGCTGGCTACACCTTC. The chain links TRBV6-5 to TRBJ1-2; no clear D gene. Deletions cut 2 bases from V and 7 bases from J, with 14 bases between. The germline V gene encodes CDR1 MNHEY and CDR2 SVGAGI. The CDR3 has 14 residues.

The V gene is TRBV3-1 (or the pseudogene TRBV3-2), the J gene TRBJ2-5; unclear D gene. Per the germline V gene, CDR1 is LGHDT and CDR2 is YNNKEL (reference sequence). The V and J ends lost 1 base and 5 bases respectively, with 14 bases between them. The CDR3 totals 15 residues. In DNA, the CDR3 is TGTGCCAGCAGCCAAGGTGCTCAGGTATTGGAGACCCAGTACTTC. Protein sequence: CASSQGAQVLETQYF.

The rearrangement links TRBV6-2 or TRBV6-3 to TRBJ2-1; the D gene is possibly TRBD2 (6 bases). The CDR3 has 15 amino acids. V gave up 5 bases and J gave up 2 bases, with 13 bases separating them. Germline CDR1 and CDR2: MNHEY and SVGEGT. CDR3: CASSTAGRTYNEQFF. Written as DNA, the CDR3 is TGTGCCAGCAGTACCGCGGGGAGGACCTACAATGAGCAGTTCTTC.

J is TRBJ1-1 and V is TRBV7-6; the D is unclear. CDR1 is SGHVS, CDR2 FNYEAQ, per germline. The V gene lost 1 base and the J gene lost 0 bases, with 9 bases spanning the gap. This CDR3 contains 15 residues. The CDR3 DNA follows: TGTGCCAGCAGCTTAGTGGACGGACTGAACACTGAAGCTTTCTTT. This sequence encodes CASSLVDGLNTEAFF.

This sequence joins TRBV3-1 (or the pseudogene TRBV3-2) and TRBJ1-5; D possibly corresponds to TRBD1 (6 bases). This CDR3 region has 17 residues. Trimming left V 1 base short and J 3 bases short, with 16 bases between. Germline CDR1 is LGHDT and CDR2 is YNNKEL (reference sequence). The CDR3 here is CASSQGPTGINNQPQHF. The CDR3 DNA sequence: TGTGCCAGCAGCCAAGGGCCCACAGGGATAAACAATCAGCCCCAGCATTTT.

The chain combines TRBV7-6 with TRBJ2-1, with 8 bases that match TRBD2. The V gene end was trimmed by 6 bases and the J gene end by 9 bases; junction bases not matched to a gene: 16. The CDR3 loop spans 16 amino acids. The germline V gene has CDR1 SGHVS and CDR2 FNYEAQ. CDR3 sequence (DNA): TGTGCCAGCAGGCGCGAACTAGCGGACTCGTTCGGTGAGCAGTTCTTC. Its protein is CASRRELADSFGEQFF.

This sequence joins TRBV5-6 and TRBJ2-3; D gene uncertain. Germline V gives CDR1 SGHDT, CDR2 YYEEEE. This CDR3 spans 16 amino acids. V lost 1 base, J lost 2 bases, and 14 bases lay in between. In DNA, the CDR3 is TGTGCCAGCAGCTTGAGGTCGCTGGGTATCACAGATACGCAGTATTTT. It yields the protein CASSLRSLGITDTQYF.

The chain couples TRBV27 to TRBJ1-6, with D perhaps matching TRBD1 (6 bases). This CDR3 region has 17 residues. V shed 0 bases and J shed 1 base, with 10 bases lying between them. The V gene's germline CDR1 is MNHEY and CDR2 SMNVEV (reference sequence). CDR3 coding DNA: TGTGCCAGCAGTTTATCCGGCAGGGGATCCTATAATTCACCCCTCCACTTT. It specifies CASSLSGRGSYNSPLHF.

Notes on this clone: Other DNA sequences in the same sample also yield this CDR3. This chain links TRBV5-1 with TRBJ2-7; 11 bases align to TRBD2. The CDR3 length is 15 residues. Germline CDR1 reads SGHRS; CDR2 reads YFSETQ. Unmatched junction bases numbered 1, after V lost 2 bases and J lost 0 bases. The CDR3 sequence is CASSLGLAGSYEQYF. The CDR3 DNA is TGCGCCAGCAGCTTAGGACTAGCGGGCTCCTACGAGCAGTACTTC. The whole variable domain, remainder taken from reference TRBV5-1 and TRBJ2-7, is KAGVTQTPRYLIKTRGQQVTLSCSPISGHRSVSWYQQTPGQGLQFLFEYFSETQRNKGNFPGRFSGRQFSNSRSEMNVSTLELGDSALYLCASSLGLAGSYEQYFGPGTRLTVT.

The rearrangement links TRBV6-5 to TRBJ2-2; unclear D gene. This CDR3 spans 13 amino acids. Trimming cost V 8 bases and J 0 bases, with 7 bases left between them. Germline values: CDR1 MNHEY, CDR2 SVGAGI. DNA for the CDR3: TGTGCCAGCCACACCTCGAACACCGGGGAGCTGTTTTTT. Translation gives CASHTSNTGELFF.

The chain links TRBV6-2 or TRBV6-3 to TRBJ2-3; D remains ambiguous. The CDR3 length is 15 residues. Germline loops: CDR1 MNHEY, CDR2 SVGEGT. The V gene lost 0 bases and the J gene lost 1 base, with 8 bases spanning the gap. The CDR3 spells CASSYSIGRTDTQYF. CDR3 DNA: TGTGCCAGCAGTTACTCGATCGGCCGCACAGATACGCAGTATTTT.

The rearrangement uses TRBV9 and TRBJ2-5; 14 bases agree with TRBD2. The CDR3 is made up of 17 amino acids. The germline V gene has CDR1 SGDLS and CDR2 YYNGEE. Trimming at V came to 3 bases and at J to 3 bases, leaving 7 bases not matched to a gene. The CDR3 coding sequence is TGTGCCAGCAGCGCGGGACTAGCGGGAGCTGCCGAAGAGACCCAGTACTTC. Protein sequence: CASSAGLAGAAEETQYF.

The chain carries TRBV19 and TRBJ1-5; possible D gene TRBD1, 5 bases. Germline assignment: CDR1 LNHDA and CDR2 SQIVND (reference sequence). CDR3 length equals 12 residues. V shed 9 bases and J shed 4 bases, with 10 bases lying between them. The CDR3 DNA is TGTGCCAGCCGGGACGGGAATCAGCCCCAGCATTTT. Its translation: CASRDGNQPQHF.

This clone has just a few counts. V gene TRBV27 combines with J gene TRBJ1-2; D is possibly TRBD1 (5 bases). This CDR3 spans 14 amino acids. V was cut by 5 bases and J by 3 bases, with 13 bases left in between. Germline assignment: CDR1 MNHEY and CDR2 SMNVEV (reference sequence). DNA for the CDR3: TGTGCCAGCAGTCCAGGGACCCGTCACTATGGCTACACCTTC. Translated: CASSPGTRHYGYTF.

This clone appeared once. The V and J genes are TRBV30 and TRBJ1-5; 9 bases line up with TRBD1. The length of the CDR3 is 13 residues. Per the germline V gene, CDR1 is GTSNPN and CDR2 is SVGIG (reference sequence). The J segment lost 6 bases and the V segment lost 5 bases, leaving 5 bases of the junction unmatched. The CDR3, as DNA: TGTGCCTGGGGGACAGGGATCTTTCAGCCCCAGCATTTT. The encoded protein is CAWGTGIFQPQHF.

This chain connects TRBV9 to TRBJ2-2; 8 bases line up with TRBD2. This CDR3 comprises 15 residues. J gave up 0 bases and V 4 bases, and 2 bases lay outside the gene matches. Germline CDR1 SGDLS, CDR2 YYNGEE. The CDR3 here is CASSTGGANTGELFF. Here the CDR3 DNA reads TGTGCCAGCAGCACCGGGGGGGCGAACACCGGGGAGCTGTTTTTT.

V is TRBV19 and J is TRBJ2-7, with D perhaps given as TRBD1 or TRBD2 (5 bases each). With 6 bases removed from V and 3 bases from J, the gap between germline ends came to 15 bases. Germline lookup yields CDR1 LNHDA and CDR2 SQIVND (reference sequence). The CDR3 has 14 amino acids. Here the CDR3 DNA reads TGTGCCAGTAGCCCCGAGGGGCGGCACTACGAGCAGTACTTC. Protein sequence: CASSPEGRHYEQYF. Full variable domain (missing parts from reference TRBV19 and TRBJ2-7): DGGITQSPKYLFRKEGQNVTLSCEQNLNHDAMYWYRQDPGQGLRLIYYSQIVNDFQKGDIAEGYSVSREKKESFPLTVTSAQKNPTAFYLCASSPEGRHYEQYFGPGTRLTVT.

V and J are TRBV7-2 and TRBJ1-6, with 9 positions matching TRBD1. Per germline, CDR1 SGHTA and CDR2 FQGNSA. The V gene end was trimmed by 1 base and the J gene end by 9 bases; junction bases not matched to a gene: 7. There are 16 residues in the CDR3. CDR3: CASSLDTGGGRSPLHF. The DNA for the CDR3 is TGTGCCAGCAGCTTAGATACAGGGGGCGGTCGTTCACCCCTCCACTTT.

The chain uses TRBV7-8 and TRBJ2-5, with TRBD1 matching 8 bases. Trimming removed 3 bases from V and 4 bases from J; junction bases left unmatched: 7. Per the germline V gene, CDR1 is SGHVS and CDR2 is FQNEAQ. The CDR3 consists of 15 residues. The CDR3 region is CASSLVGQGAETQYF. CDR3 nucleotides: TGTGCCAGCAGCTTGGTAGGACAGGGTGCAGAGACCCAGTACTTC.

The rearrangement links TRBV9 to TRBJ2-3; D tentatively reads TRBD1 or TRBD2 (5 bases each). The CDR3 covers 13 residues. Per the germline V gene, CDR1 is SGDLS and CDR2 is YYNGEE. Trimming stripped 4 bases from V and 11 bases from J, with 17 bases between. The CDR3 nucleotides are TGTGCCAGCAGCCAGTCCGGGACCAAAAAGCAGTATTTT. Its translation: CASSQSGTKKQYF.

V and J are TRBV5-1 and TRBJ2-6; TRBD2 might be the D (6 bases). Germline assignment: CDR1 SGHRS and CDR2 YFSETQ. The V and J ends lost 2 bases and 4 bases respectively, with 16 bases between them. This CDR3 has 17 residues. The CDR3 DNA reads as TGCGCCAGCAGCTTAGGGACTCGAAGTTTGGGGGCCAACGTCCTGACTTTC. This gives the protein CASSLGTRSLGANVLTF.

This chain connects TRBV6-1 to TRBJ2-7, with 12 bases fitting TRBD2. Unmatched junction bases numbered 8, after V lost 2 bases and J lost 12 bases. This CDR3 contains 14 residues. Per the germline V gene, CDR1 is MNHNS and CDR2 is SASEGT. For the CDR3, the DNA is TGTGCCAGCAGTGAATCACTAGCGGGAGGAGCTCCGTACTTC. It encodes CASSESLAGGAPYF.